The present entry profiles one T cell receptor beta chain with its context. Its antigen is not identified. V was clipped by 3 bases and J by 0 bases, with 10 bases between them. The V gene's germline CDR1 is PRHDT and CDR2 FYEKMQ (reference sequence). The CDR3 contains 15 residues. This sample is drawn from a study of blood T cells in healthy people across ages. Primers used in a second PCR of roughly 6 to 12 cycles were a sample-barcoded 5' primer and a J-beta primer mix. MiXCR was run by TCRdb on the 5' RACE reads, yielding one entry per CDR3 protein. The sample holds 850,000 to 1,100,000 distinct CDR3 sequences; around two fifths are singletons and the top ten take about an eighth. Whole-study findings and limits: Per million T cells, TCR beta diversity dropped about linearly as age rose. Naive CD4+ cells and diversity were both higher in long-lived donors than in aged donors.

They isolated at least 6 million PBMCs from each sample. Sequenced: blood. The chain joins TRBV13 to TRBJ2-3, with no clear D. This receptor was obtained from a man younger than 30 in good health. This CDR3 reads CASSFSQISTDTQYF. DNA of the CDR3: TGTGCCAGCAGCTTCAGTCAGATAAGCACAGATACGCAGTATTTT.